This T cell receptor (beta chain) was retrieved from a study of naive CD8 T cells in extremely preterm neonates. Study-level points and caveats: The authors flagged variable productive template counts in preterm samples.

About this clone itself: Its specificity is not known.

Trimming left V 0 bases short and J 5 bases short, with 17 bases between. This CDR3 comprises 18 residues. CDR1 is LGHNT and CDR2 is FRNRAP in the germline V gene. This table comes from immunoSEQ multiplex PCR, and its TCRdb copy is limited to in-frame clones, with some not included. The table has over 6,000 clones, 95% to 98% seen once. V is TRBV12-5 and J is TRBJ1-6; a possible D gene is TRBD1 (6 bases). This clonotype originated in a human donor in good health. Source material: naive CD8+ T cells from blood. For the CDR3, the DNA is TGTGCTAGTGGTTTGGTGAAGCTAAGGACAGCCCATAATTCACCCCTCCACTTT. This translates into CASGLVKLRTAHNSPLHF.